This entry lists 17 T cell receptor beta chains sequenced from one sample in a study of blood T cell repertoires in COVID-19. This table comes from immunoSEQ multiplex PCR, and its TCRdb copy is limited to in-frame clones, with some not included. The data show tens of thousands of clones, roughly four fifths seen once. Sequenced input: peripheral blood. These receptor sequences come from a woman aged 60-70 years with acute or convalescent COVID-19.

Notes on this clone: Other nucleotide sequences in the sample specify the same CDR3. J is TRBJ2-5 and V is TRBV3-1 (or the pseudogene TRBV3-2); D possibly corresponds to TRBD1 (5 bases). The CDR3 runs 12 residues. Germline V gene data show CDR1 as LGHDT and CDR2 as YNNKEL (reference sequence). The V end lost 6 bases, the J end lost 2 bases, and 7 bases lay between the germline ends. CDR3 in DNA: TGTGCCAGCAGAGACAGACAAGAGACCCAGTACTTC. Translation: CASRDRQETQYF.

The V and J genes are TRBV24-1 and TRBJ2-1; TRBD2 is a possible D gene (6 bases). Trimming stripped 6 bases from V and 2 bases from J, with 13 bases between. The CDR3 spans 15 residues. Germline assignment: CDR1 KGHDR and CDR2 SFDVKD. The CDR3 DNA reads as TGTGCCACCAGTTCAGCGGGCCAAACCTACAATGAGCAGTTCTTC. It specifies CATSSAGQTYNEQFF.

The genes are TRBV5-6 and TRBJ1-4, with 8 bases lining up with TRBD1. Germline V gene lookup returns CDR1 SGHDT and CDR2 YYEEEE. This CDR3 contains 17 residues. V was pared by 4 bases and J by 4 bases, with 12 bases of the junction left unmatched. The CDR3: CASSQQGGPSFNEKLFF. DNA of the CDR3: TGTGCCAGCAGCCAACAGGGGGGGCCCAGTTTTAATGAAAAACTGTTTTTT.

The chain has TRBV6-5 and TRBJ1-2; 9 bases fit TRBD1. Unmatched junction bases numbered 9, after V lost 6 bases and J lost 7 bases. This CDR3 region has 14 residues. CDR1 is MNHEY, CDR2 SVGAGI, per germline. This chain's CDR3 is CASSVVTGGSGYTF. The CDR3, as DNA: TGTGCCAGCAGCGTAGTGACAGGGGGAAGTGGCTACACCTTC.

The chain couples TRBV13 to TRBJ2-3, with 10 positions matching TRBD2. Per the germline V gene, CDR1 is PRHDT and CDR2 is FYEKMQ (reference sequence). Trimming took 4 bases from V and 4 from J; bases not matched to a gene: 2. This CDR3 comprises 14 residues. The CDR3 sequence: CASSYSGRSDTQYF. CDR3 coding DNA: TGTGCCAGCAGCTATAGCGGGAGGTCAGATACGCAGTATTTT. Together with reference TRBV13 and TRBJ2-3, the CDR3 gives the full variable domain: AAGVIQSPRHLIKEKRETATLKCYPIPRHDTVYWYQQGPGQDPQFLISFYEKMQSDKGSIPDRFSAQQFSDYHSELNMSSLELGDSALYFCASSYSGRSDTQYFGPGTRLTVL.

This rearrangement joins TRBV14 to TRBJ1-1; no reliable D call. CDR3 length equals 15 residues. The germline V gene encodes CDR1 SGHDN and CDR2 FVKESK. Deletions cut 3 bases from V and 4 bases from J, with 15 bases between. CDR3 loop: CASSHSADGGTEAFF. CDR3 bases: TGTGCCAGCAGCCATAGCGCGGATGGCGGCACTGAAGCTTTCTTT.

The chain uses TRBV5-1 and TRBJ2-3; maybe TRBD2 (7 bases). Germline V gene sequence: CDR1 SGHRS, CDR2 YFSETQ. This CDR3 comprises 15 residues. With 3 bases removed from V and 4 bases from J, the gap between germline ends came to 15 bases. This CDR3 reads CASSSRGAGADTQYF. In DNA, the CDR3 is TGCGCCAGCAGCTCTCGGGGGGCAGGGGCAGATACGCAGTATTTT.

The rearrangement links TRBV7-2 to TRBJ2-7; 8 positions agree with TRBD1. Trimming cost V 0 bases and J 6 bases; bases outside gene matches: 13. CDR1 is SGHTA and CDR2 is FQGNSA in the germline V gene. The CDR3 length is 17 residues. CDR3 DNA sequence: TGTGCCAGCAGCTTAGCTGGTCAGGGGGCAACGCCAGGCGAGCAGTACTTC. Translating it yields CASSLAGQGATPGEQYF.

CDR3: CAGKRDTNTGELFF. The CDR3 bases are TGTGCCGGGAAACGGGATACGAACACCGGGGAGCTGTTTTTT. This chain links TRBV6-1 with TRBJ2-2; a possible D gene is TRBD2 (5 bases). Germline V gives CDR1 MNHNS, CDR2 SASEGT. The CDR3 has 14 amino acids. V was clipped by 11 bases and J by 0 bases, with 13 bases between them.

This chain links TRBV9 with TRBJ2-3; TRBD2 might be the D (5 bases). Deletions cut 4 bases from V and 0 bases from J, with 18 bases between. CDR1 SGDLS and CDR2 YYNGEE come from the germline V gene. The CDR3 runs 17 residues. The CDR3 protein is CASSTLGGAASTDTQYF. The DNA of the CDR3 is TGTGCCAGCAGCACCCTCGGTGGAGCGGCCAGCACAGATACGCAGTATTTT.

This chain uses TRBV6-6 with TRBJ1-1; D is perhaps TRBD1 (5 bases). Trimming removed 5 bases from V and 7 bases from J, with 26 bases in between. From germline, CDR1 is MNHNY and CDR2 SVGAGI (reference sequence). This CDR3 is built from 17 residues. CDR3 nucleotide sequence: TGTGCCAGCAGTCCATGGGGCTCGGAGGGCCCTTACTTTGAAGCTTTCTTT. Translated: CASSPWGSEGPYFEAFF.

The CDR3 protein is CASSFTTGSDTQYF. CDR3 sequence (DNA): TGTGCCAGCAGTTTTACAACAGGGTCCGATACGCAGTATTTT. The rearrangement joins TRBV6-1 to TRBJ2-3, with D possibly TRBD1 on 6 matching bases. Between the trimmed V and J ends, which lost 5 bases and 6 bases, there was a span of 15 bases. The CDR3 covers 14 residues. The germline V gene encodes CDR1 MNHNS and CDR2 SASEGT.

The chain joins TRBV5-1 to TRBJ1-4; D might be TRBD1 (5 bases). This CDR3 region has 16 residues. The ends were cut back, 4 bases at V and 2 bases at J, with 15 bases in the middle. Germline lookup yields CDR1 SGHRS and CDR2 YFSETQ. The CDR3 DNA reads as TGCGCCAGCAGCGGGGGAAGCGGGACCACTAATGAAAAACTGTTTTTT. As protein: CASSGGSGTTNEKLFF.

The chain has TRBV2 and TRBJ2-7, with 7 bases lining up with TRBD2. V gave up 11 bases and J gave up 3 bases; unmatched junction bases: 4. The CDR3 extends over 11 amino acids. Germline V gives CDR1 SNHLY, CDR2 FYNNEI. The CDR3 DNA sequence: TGTGCCGGAGGGGAGGGCTACGAGCAGTACTTC. Translating it yields CAGGEGYEQYF.

The genes are TRBV9 and TRBJ2-7; maybe TRBD2 (6 bases). The V end lost 0 bases, the J end lost 3 bases, and 10 bases lay between the germline ends. CDR1 SGDLS and CDR2 YYNGEE come from the germline V gene. CDR3 length: 14 residues. The DNA of the CDR3 is TGTGCCAGCAGCGTAGCGGGAGCTAACTACGAGCAGTACTTC. Protein sequence: CASSVAGANYEQYF.

The rearrangement uses TRBV5-6 and TRBJ2-1; 13 bases line up with TRBD2. The V gene's germline CDR1 is SGHDT and CDR2 YYEEEE. With V trimmed by 4 bases and J by 4 bases, 11 bases remained unmatched. This CDR3 is built from 18 residues. The CDR3 loop reads CASSRFKLAGGTYNEQFF. The CDR3 DNA follows: TGTGCCAGCAGCCGGTTCAAACTAGCGGGAGGGACTTACAATGAGCAGTTCTTC.

J is TRBJ1-4 and V is TRBV10-1; maybe TRBD1 (5 bases). Trimming removed 6 bases at V and 11 bases at J, with 28 bases between. From germline, CDR1 is WNHNN and CDR2 SYGVQD (reference sequence). This CDR3 region has 17 residues. This CDR3 is CASSQQEGLSGLGKLFF. For the CDR3, the DNA is TGCGCCAGCAGCCAACAAGAGGGACTTTCTGGCCTGGGGAAACTGTTTTTT.